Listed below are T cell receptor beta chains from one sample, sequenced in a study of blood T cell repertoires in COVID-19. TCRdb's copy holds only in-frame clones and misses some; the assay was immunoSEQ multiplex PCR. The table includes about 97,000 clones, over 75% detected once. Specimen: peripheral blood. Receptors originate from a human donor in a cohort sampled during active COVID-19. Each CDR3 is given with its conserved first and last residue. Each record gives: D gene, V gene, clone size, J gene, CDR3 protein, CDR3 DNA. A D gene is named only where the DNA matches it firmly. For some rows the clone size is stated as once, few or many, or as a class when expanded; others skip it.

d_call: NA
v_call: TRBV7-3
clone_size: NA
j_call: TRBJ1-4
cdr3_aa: CASSLTAANEKLFF
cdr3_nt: TGTGCCAGCAGCTTAACCGCGGCTAATGAAAAACTGTTTTTT

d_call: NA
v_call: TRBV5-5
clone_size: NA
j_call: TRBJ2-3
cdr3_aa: CASSLSLATDTQYF
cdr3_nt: TGTGCCAGCAGCTTGTCGCTAGCCACAGATACGCAGTATTTT

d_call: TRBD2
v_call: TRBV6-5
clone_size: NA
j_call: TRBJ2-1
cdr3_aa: CASSPTSGNEQFF
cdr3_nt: TGTGCCAGCAGCCCCACTAGCGGGAATGAGCAGTTCTTC

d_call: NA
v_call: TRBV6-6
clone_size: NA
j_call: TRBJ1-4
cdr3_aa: CASRFGATNEKLFF
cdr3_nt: TGTGCCAGCAGGTTCGGAGCAACTAATGAAAAACTGTTTTTT

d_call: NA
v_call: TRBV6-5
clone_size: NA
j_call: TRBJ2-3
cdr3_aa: CASSTPGDTQYF
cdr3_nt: TGTGCCAGCAGCACCCCCGGGGATACGCAGTATTTT

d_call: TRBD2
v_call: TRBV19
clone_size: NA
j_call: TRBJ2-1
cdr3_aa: CASSIGLAVDEQFF
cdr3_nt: TGTGCCAGTAGTATTGGTCTAGCGGTCGATGAGCAGTTCTTC

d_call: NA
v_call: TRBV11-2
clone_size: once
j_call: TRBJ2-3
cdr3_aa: CASSLALARNTQYF
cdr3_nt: TGTGCCAGCAGCTTAGCTCTAGCGCGGAATACGCAGTATTTT

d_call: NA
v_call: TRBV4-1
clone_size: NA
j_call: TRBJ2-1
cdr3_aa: CASSHLQGYNEQFF
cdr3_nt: TGCGCCAGCAGCCACTTACAGGGCTACAATGAGCAGTTCTTC

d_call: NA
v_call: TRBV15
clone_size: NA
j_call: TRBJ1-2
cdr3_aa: CATSTERRARRGYTF
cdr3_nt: TGTGCCACCAGCACCGAAAGGCGGGCGCGGAGGGGCTACACCTTC

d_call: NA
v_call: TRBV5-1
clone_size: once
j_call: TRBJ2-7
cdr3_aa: CASSLAGLGTYEQYF
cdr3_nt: TGCGCCAGCAGCTTGGCTGGACTTGGTACCTACGAGCAGTACTTC

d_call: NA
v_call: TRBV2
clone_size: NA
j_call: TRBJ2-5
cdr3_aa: CASSEMASEQETQYF
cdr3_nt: TGTGCCAGCAGTGAAATGGCTAGCGAGCAAGAGACCCAGTACTTC

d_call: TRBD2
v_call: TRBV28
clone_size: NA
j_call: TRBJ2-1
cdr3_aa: CASRRTSGRANEQFF
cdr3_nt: TGTGCCAGCAGAAGGACTAGCGGGAGGGCCAATGAGCAGTTCTTC

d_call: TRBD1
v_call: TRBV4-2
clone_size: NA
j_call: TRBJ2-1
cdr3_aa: CASTHLYRGLYNEQFF
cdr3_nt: TGTGCCAGCACCCATCTATACAGGGGGCTCTACAATGAGCAGTTCTTC

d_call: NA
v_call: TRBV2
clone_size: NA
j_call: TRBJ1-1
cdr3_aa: CASSEDGRGNEAFF
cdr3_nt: TGTGCCAGCAGTGAAGACGGAAGGGGGAATGAAGCTTTCTTT

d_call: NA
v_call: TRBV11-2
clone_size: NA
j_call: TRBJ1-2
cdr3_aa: CASSLGAGAKDYGYTF
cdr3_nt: TGTGCCAGCAGCTTAGGAGCAGGGGCGAAGGACTATGGCTACACCTTC

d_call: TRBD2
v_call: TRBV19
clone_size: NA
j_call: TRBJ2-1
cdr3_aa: CASSPPSGRIYEQFF
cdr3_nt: TGTGCCAGTAGTCCCCCTAGCGGGAGAATATATGAGCAGTTCTTC

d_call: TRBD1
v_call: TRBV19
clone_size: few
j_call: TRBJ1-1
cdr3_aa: CASRHVTGTANTEAFF
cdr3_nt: TGTGCCAGTAGACACGTCACCGGGACAGCGAACACTGAAGCTTTCTTT

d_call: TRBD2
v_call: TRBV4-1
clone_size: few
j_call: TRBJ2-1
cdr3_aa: CASSRWTSGDGEQFF
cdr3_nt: TGCGCCAGCAGCCGCTGGACTAGCGGGGACGGTGAGCAGTTCTTC

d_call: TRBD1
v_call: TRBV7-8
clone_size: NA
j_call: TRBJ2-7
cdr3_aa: CASSLVGTGGYEQYF
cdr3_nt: TGTGCCAGCAGCTTAGTTGGGACAGGGGGCTACGAGCAGTACTTC

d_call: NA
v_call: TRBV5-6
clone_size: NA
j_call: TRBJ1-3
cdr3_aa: CASSLAPTGNTIYF
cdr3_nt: TGTGCCAGCAGCTTAGCCCCAACTGGAAACACCATATATTTT

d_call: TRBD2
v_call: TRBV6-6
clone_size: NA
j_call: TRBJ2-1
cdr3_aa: CASSLRGLAGPSSYNEQFF
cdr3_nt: TGTGCCAGCAGTCTTCGGGGACTAGCGGGACCGAGCTCCTACAATGAGCAGTTCTTC

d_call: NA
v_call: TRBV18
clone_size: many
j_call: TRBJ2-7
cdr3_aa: CASSLDSNYEQYF
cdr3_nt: TGTGCCAGCTCACTCGACAGCAACTACGAGCAGTACTTC

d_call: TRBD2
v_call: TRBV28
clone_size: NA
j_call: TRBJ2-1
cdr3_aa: CASSLNSGRASYNEQFF
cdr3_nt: TGTGCCAGCAGTTTGAATAGCGGGAGGGCCTCCTACAATGAGCAGTTCTTC

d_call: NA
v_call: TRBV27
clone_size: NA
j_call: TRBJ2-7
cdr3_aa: CASKHGAGSSYEQYF
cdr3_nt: TGTGCCAGCAAGCATGGCGCGGGATCCTCCTACGAGCAGTACTTC

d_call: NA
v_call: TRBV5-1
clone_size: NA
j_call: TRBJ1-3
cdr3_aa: CASSLTASSGNTIYF
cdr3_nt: TGCGCCAGCAGCTTGACAGCCAGCTCTGGAAACACCATATATTTT

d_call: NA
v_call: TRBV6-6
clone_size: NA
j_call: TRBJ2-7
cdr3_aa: CASRRSPESEQYF
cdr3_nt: TGTGCCAGCAGACGGTCTCCCGAGAGCGAGCAGTACTTC

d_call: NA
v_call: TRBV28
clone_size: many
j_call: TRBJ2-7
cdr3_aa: CASSLGRGYEQYF
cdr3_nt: TGTGCCAGCAGCCTCGGTAGGGGGTACGAGCAGTACTTC

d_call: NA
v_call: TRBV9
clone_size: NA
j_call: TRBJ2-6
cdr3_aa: CASSVGQGRFSGANVLTF
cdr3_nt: TGTGCCAGCAGCGTAGGCCAGGGGCGCTTCTCTGGGGCCAACGTCCTGACTTTC

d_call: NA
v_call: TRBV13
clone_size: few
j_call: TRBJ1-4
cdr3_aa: CASSLGTAGIGKLFF
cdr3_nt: TGTGCCAGCAGCTTAGGGACAGCGGGGATAGGAAAACTGTTTTTT

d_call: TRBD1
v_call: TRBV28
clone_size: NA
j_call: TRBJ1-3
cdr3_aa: CASSPGGTSGNTIYF
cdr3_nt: TGTGCCAGCAGCCCAGGGGGGACGTCTGGAAACACCATATATTTT

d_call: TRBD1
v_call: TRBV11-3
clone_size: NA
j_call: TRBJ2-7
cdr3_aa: CASSLASTGTSEQYF
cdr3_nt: TGTGCCAGCAGCTTAGCCTCGACAGGGACGAGCGAGCAGTACTTC

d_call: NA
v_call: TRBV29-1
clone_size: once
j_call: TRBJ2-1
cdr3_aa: CSVSARNEQFF
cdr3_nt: TGCAGCGTTTCTGCGAGAAATGAGCAGTTCTTC

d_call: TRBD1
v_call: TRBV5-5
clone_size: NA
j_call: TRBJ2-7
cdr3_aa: CASSLGQGAFYEQYF
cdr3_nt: TGTGCCAGCAGCTTGGGGCAGGGGGCGTTCTACGAGCAGTACTTC

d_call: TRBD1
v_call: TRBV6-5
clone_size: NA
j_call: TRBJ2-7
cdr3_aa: CASRYGQGLAYEQYF
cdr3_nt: TGTGCCAGCAGATATGGACAGGGGTTGGCCTACGAGCAGTACTTC

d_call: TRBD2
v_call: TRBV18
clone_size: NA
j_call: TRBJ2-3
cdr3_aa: CASSTRTASGSFADTQYF
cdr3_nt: TGTGCCAGCTCAACCCGAACGGCTAGCGGGAGTTTTGCAGATACGCAGTATTTT

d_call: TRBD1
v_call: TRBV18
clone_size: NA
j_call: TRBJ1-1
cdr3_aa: CASSPGTGGTVNTEAFF
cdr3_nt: TGTGCCAGCTCACCGGGGACAGGGGGAACGGTGAACACTGAAGCTTTCTTT

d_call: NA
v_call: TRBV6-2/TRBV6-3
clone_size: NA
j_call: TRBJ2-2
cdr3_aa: CASSYSANPRDGELFF
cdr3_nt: TGTGCCAGCAGTTACTCAGCCAATCCCCGAGACGGGGAGCTGTTTTTT